One T cell receptor beta chain is described in this entry. Its matching antigen is unknown. There are 17 residues in the CDR3. The germline V gene encodes CDR1 LNHNV and CDR2 YYDKDF (reference sequence). V shed 2 bases, J shed 6 bases, and the junction held 14 bases outside the gene matches. Vbeta (60) and Jbeta (13) primers were used in the PCR. The method was immunoSEQ multiplex PCR; TCRdb's version includes in-frame clones alone and lacks a portion of them. The repertoire holds hundreds of thousands of clones, with roughly 85% as singletons. The entry originates in a study of cytomegalovirus exposure and HLA in healthy donors. Study background: Earlier findings included roughly 120 million unique TCR beta sequences obtained from about 180 million T cells. Overall study findings and caveats: The authors reported that TCR beta sequences could predict HLA-A and HLA-B alleles. These predictions were accurate for most subjects in the first cohort.

The sample consisted of PBMCs. This clonotype was obtained from a male donor in good health and CMV-seronegative. The rearrangement joins TRBV15 to TRBJ2-7; the match to TRBD1 covers 9 bases. The CDR3 spells CATSRLAGTGRDGEQYF. The CDR3 DNA reads as TGTGCCACCAGCAGATTAGCCGGGACAGGGCGCGATGGCGAGCAGTACTTC. Filled out from reference TRBV15 and TRBJ2-7, the complete variable domain reads DAMVIQNPRYQVTQFGKPVTLSCSQTLNHNVMYWYQQKSSQAPKLLFHYYDKDFNNEADTPDNFQSRRPNTSFCFLDIRSPGLGDTAMYLCATSRLAGTGRDGEQYFGPGTRLTVT.